One and the same sample provided the 8 T cell receptor beta chains below, sequenced in a study of T cell responses to AZD1222 COVID-19 vaccine. Assay used: immunoSEQ multiplex PCR; TCRdb lists only in-frame clones, some missing. The table lists 160,000 or so clones, approximately 90% of them singletons, with 3.5% to 5.5% in the top ten. The sequencing here drew on peripheral blood, taken 28 days after the second dose of the MenACWY control vaccine. The receptors were sampled from an adult who received the MenACWY meningococcal vaccine as a control.

The J gene is TRBJ2-1, the V gene TRBV28, with 8 bases matching TRBD1. The length of the CDR3 is 16 residues. The V segment lost 5 bases and the J segment 5 bases; nucleotides outside the gene matches: 11. CDR1 is MDHEN, CDR2 SYDVKM, per germline. CDR3 in DNA: TGTGCCAGCAGTCCCGTTGACAGGGGTGCTAACAATGAGCAGTTCTTC. It codes for CASSPVDRGANNEQFF.

This sequence joins TRBV6-5 and TRBJ2-3, with D uncertain. Germline assignment: CDR1 MNHEY and CDR2 SVGAGI. This CDR3 has 15 residues. Trimming pared 4 bases from V and 1 base from J, leaving 12 bases between. CDR3 nucleotide sequence: TGTGCCAGCAGTTCCCCCTCTCCTGGCACAGATACGCAGTATTTT. Translation gives CASSSPSPGTDTQYF.

V usage is TRBV7-9 and J usage is TRBJ2-7, with no clear D. CDR3 length: 14 amino acids. V dropped 4 bases and J dropped 2 bases, with 12 bases sitting between them. The germline V gene encodes CDR1 SEHNR and CDR2 FQNEAQ (reference sequence). CDR3 sequence reads: CASSSDRAPYEQYF. CDR3 bases: TGTGCCAGCAGCTCCGATAGGGCCCCCTACGAGCAGTACTTC.

The chain uses TRBV12-3 or TRBV12-4 and TRBJ1-1, with a weak D call TRBD1 (6 bases). There are 12 residues in the CDR3. V was shortened by 2 bases and J by 10 bases, with 11 bases between the two germline ends. The CDR3 bases are TGTGCCAGCAGTTTAATCACAGGGCGAGCTTTCTTT. This gives the protein CASSLITGRAFF.

The genes are TRBV2 and TRBJ1-4; D is ambiguous. V lost 7 bases and J 2 bases, leaving 11 bases between the germline ends. Germline V gene sequence: CDR1 SNHLY, CDR2 FYNNEI. This CDR3 is built from 14 residues. The CDR3 protein is CASTETATNEKLFF. In DNA, the CDR3 is TGTGCCAGCACGGAGACGGCTACTAATGAAAAACTGTTTTTT. Drawing the rest from reference TRBV2 and TRBJ1-4, the complete variable domain is EPEVTQTPSHQVTQMGQEVILRCVPISNHLYFYWYRQILGQKVEFLVSFYNNEISEKSEIFDDQFSVERPDGSNFTLKIRSTKLEDSAMYFCASTETATNEKLFFGSGTQLSVL.

This chain connects TRBV28 to TRBJ2-1, with D unclear. Germline lookup yields CDR1 MDHEN and CDR2 SYDVKM. V lost 2 bases and J 7 bases, leaving 12 bases between the germline ends. The CDR3 runs 14 residues. The CDR3 DNA reads as TGTGCCAGCAGTTTACCCGGGTTGGAAAATGAGCAGTTCTTC. Amino acid sequence: CASSLPGLENEQFF.

The chain joins TRBV29-1 to TRBJ2-7; 12 bases align to TRBD1. With V trimmed by 7 bases and J by 5 bases, 12 bases remained unmatched. The V gene's germline CDR1 is SQVTM and CDR2 ANQGSEA. CDR3 length: 15 residues. CDR3 DNA sequence: TGCAGCGCCCGACGCTCCGGGACAGGGGGCAACGAGCAGTACTTC. As protein: CSARRSGTGGNEQYF.

The rearrangement uses TRBV9 and TRBJ1-5, with TRBD1 identical over 9 bases. With V trimmed by 4 bases and J by 1 base, 6 bases remained unmatched. CDR3 length: 16 amino acids. The germline V gene encodes CDR1 SGDLS and CDR2 YYNGEE. Written as DNA, the CDR3 is TGTGCCAGCAGCCCGGGGACAGGGTGGAGCAATCAGCCCCAGCATTTT. Its translation is CASSPGTGWSNQPQHF.